This T cell receptor beta chain was documented in a study of blood T cells in healthy people across ages (dated by TCRdb to 2015 to 2017). Background on the whole study: In model experiments, template switching captured about one uniquely barcoded TCR beta cDNA molecule for every two T cells. To avoid experimental bias, donors of different ages were randomly spread across the sequencing lanes. Donors were grouped into four age groups: young (average 16 years), middle-aged (39), aged (approximately 58) and long-lived (roughly 80). To track age-related changes in TCR beta repertoire diversity, the study relied on deep sequencing normalized with unique cDNA molecular identifiers. Using the same blood draw, the study looked at two additional independent replicas of 1 million unique cDNA reads for two donors, one aged 18 to 30 and the other aged 80 or older.

The 39 donors, aged about 6 to 100 years, were systemically healthy Caucasian individuals from Russia. Each donor gave ten milliliters of peripheral blood, drawn into EDTA-treated Vacutainer tubes. Ficoll-Paque density-gradient centrifugation was used to isolate PBMCs, with at least 6 million per sample. Total RNA, at least 6 micrograms per sample, was extracted from PBMCs with Trizol reagent. For every donor, an aliquot of PBMCs went through flow cytometry to measure the percentages of naive CD45RAhigh/CD27high T cells. This clonotype was counted at least ten times. What antigen it recognizes has not been identified. No base quality information exists; no much larger clone differs at one position. Study-level results and caveats: There was a strong correlation between observed TCR beta diversity and the percentage of naive T cells measured by flow cytometry. Estimates of total diversity based on one million sequenced T cells were considered lower bounds and underestimates. Since profiling was done on bulk unsorted PBMCs, naive and antigen-experienced compartments could not be conclusively compared. Because the CMV infection status of the donors was unknown, age-related changes in expanded clonotypes may potentially have been confounded. Compared with the aged group, the long-lived group had more naive CD4+ T cells, fewer expanded clones and increased TCR diversity, a pattern suggesting age selection. As age increased, observed TCR beta diversity per million T cells dropped in a roughly linear way, and a significant reduction was already evident by age around 41.

Library preparation used 5' RACE. The data were produced on an Illumina HiSeq 2500. A second PCR of roughly 7 to 11 cycles was run with a J-beta primer mix and a sample-barcoded 5' primer. A unique molecular identifier was introduced onto each TCR beta cDNA molecule by a template-switch 5' adaptor carrying 12 random nucleotides. At least 3 million CDR3-containing paired-end reads were obtained from each sample. All of the RNA was converted into first-strand cDNA using the Mint cDNA synthesis kit, with a TRBC-specific oligonucleotide serving as the primer. After uracil-DNA glycosylase treatment, a first 18-cycle PCR used universal primers M1SS and BC2_uni_R on all cDNA. The study's own analysis went as follows. For normalization, 1 million high-quality reads were randomly selected from each sample, with every read carrying a distinct molecular identifier. Instead of being binned into consensus sequences, reads with shared molecular identifiers were discarded. MiTCR, with a Q25 quality threshold and the strictest error-elimination algorithm, was used for CDR3 identification, clonotype clustering and error correction. A nonparametric unseen species model with Euler transformation was used to estimate a lower bound on total TCR beta diversity. The public sequencing data were trimmed at Q25 with fastp and processed into clonotypes with MiXCR by TCRdb, which kept only in-frame beta chains. Rows are unified per CDR3 protein, each entry keeping the most common DNA and genes. The V and J calls were determined by TCRdb, not by the authors. A total of 630,000 or so distinct CDR3 sequences appear in this sample, 25% to 30% of them only once. Clones ranked in the top ten supply around 16% of the sample.

The V and J ends are trimmed by 2 bases and 4 bases, leaving 21 bases between them. From the cysteine up to the phenylalanine, the CDR3 has a length of 18 residues. Of all the DNA, just the CDR3 is kept, 54 bases in frame from base 1. From the germline V gene, CDR1 is SGHVS and CDR2 is FNYEAQ. The chain is assembled from TRBV7-6 and TRBJ2-1; a tentative D match to TRBD2 spans 5 bases. The sample consisted of blood. This TCR derives from a woman older than 75 in good health. For the CDR3, the sequence is CASSLRPGVAGLYNEQFF. The sequenced DNA: TGTGCCAGCAGCTTAAGACCCGGAGTTGCGGGCCTATACAATGAGCAGTTCTTC. Supplemented by the reference TRBV7-6 and TRBJ2-1 proteins around the CDR3, the complete variable domain is GAGVSQSPRYKVTKRGQDVALRCDPISGHVSLYWYRQALGQGPEFLTYFNYEAQQDKSGLPNDRFSAERPEGSISTLTIQRTEQRDSAMYRCASSLRPGVAGLYNEQFFGPGTRLTVL.